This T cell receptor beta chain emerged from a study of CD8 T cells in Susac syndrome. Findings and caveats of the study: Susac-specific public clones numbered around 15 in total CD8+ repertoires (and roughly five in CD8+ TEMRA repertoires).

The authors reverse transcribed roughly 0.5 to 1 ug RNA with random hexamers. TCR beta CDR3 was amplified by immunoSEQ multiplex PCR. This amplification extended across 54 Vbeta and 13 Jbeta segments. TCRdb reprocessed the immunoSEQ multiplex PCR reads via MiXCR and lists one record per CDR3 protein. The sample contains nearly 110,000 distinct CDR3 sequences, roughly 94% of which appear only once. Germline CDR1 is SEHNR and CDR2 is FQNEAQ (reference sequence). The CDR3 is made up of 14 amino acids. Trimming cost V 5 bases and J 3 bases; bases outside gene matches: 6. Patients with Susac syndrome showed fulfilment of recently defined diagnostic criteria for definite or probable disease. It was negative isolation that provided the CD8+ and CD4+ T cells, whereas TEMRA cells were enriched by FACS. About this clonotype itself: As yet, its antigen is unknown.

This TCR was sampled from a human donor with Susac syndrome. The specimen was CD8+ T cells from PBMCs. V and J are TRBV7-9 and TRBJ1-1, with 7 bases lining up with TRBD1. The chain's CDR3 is CASSPRQGDTEAFF. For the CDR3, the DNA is TGTGCCAGCAGCCCCCGACAGGGAGACACTGAAGCTTTCTTT.